What follows describes a single TCR beta chain. It lacks a known antigen. The sample comes from a study of T cells in women clearing cervical HPV infection (dated by TCRdb to 2017 to 2018). With respect to the entire study: The cases were about 27 women with histologically confirmed HPV16-related CIN3 or worse, and 2 of these cases were invasive cancers. The parent cohort enrolled approximately 9,200 women aged 18 or older in Guanacaste, Costa Rica, during about 1992 to 1995 and followed them for approximately seven years. Cases had a median age of approximately 35 years and controls had a median age of around 40, with no significant differences in baseline characteristics. Five blinded duplicates per group were added as quality controls, giving some 60 samples: 50 participants and roughly 10 replicates. An exploratory proof-of-principle case-control study, nested within the Guanacaste HPV Natural History Study in Costa Rica, was conducted to compare TCR repertoires across cervical HPV16 outcomes. Since only a few of the women had HLA typing available, the possibility that HLA type was acting as a confounder could not be ruled out. The approximately 26 controls were women who cleared a single incident HPV16 infection within 12 months without developing precancer or cancer. Blood from cases was collected at the visit at which the lesion was first identified, whereas blood from controls was collected once infection was no longer detected. Cases and controls were matched on year of sample collection and on age within five years. For cases, the median interval between lesion detection and blood sampling was more than 130 days, with an interquartile range of about 85 to 210 days.

TCR beta CDR3 regions were amplified by multiplex PCR using the immunoSEQ assay from an average of 1200 ng genomic DNA per sample. To correct primer bias, the assay used a complete synthetic TCR repertoire to set an amplification baseline. Amplicons were sequenced on the Illumina platform. The authors processed their data as follows. Sequences were error-corrected by clustering with frequency ratios and a modified nearest-neighbor algorithm, then analyzed in the immunoSEQ Analyzer with IMGT gene definitions. At each rarefaction depth, TCR richness and evenness were averaged across 20 rarefaction repeats, and samples with fewer sequences than that depth were excluded. Relative abundances of V, D and J genes were compared between groups using Wilcoxon rank sum tests, with FDR correction applied. Blinded duplicates gave an intraclass correlation of around 95% for TCR richness and an average of roughly 82% across around 66 gene segments. This is the immuneACCESS table as TCRdb keeps it, with only in-frame sequences that have V and J called. A part of the clones is gone; compared with another copy, unresolved V genes explain less than half, and the rest is unexplained. V and J calls and clone size come straight from that table; D and trimming were deduced from the DNA. In this sample's table one finds 20,000 to 25,000 clones. The biggest ten clones account for under 3.5% of the sample.

General study outcomes and caveats: TCR repertoire richness was significantly higher in CIN3+ cases than in controls across sequencing depths, while evenness did not differ. T-cell numbers per sample were unknown, so richness differences could reflect varying T-cell content rather than repertoire biology. Random forest classifiers combining richness and V gene abundances distinguished cases from controls with an estimated AUC of just under 0.85. Whether associations preceded infection or resulted from infection could not be shown with the cross-sectional design, and effector/memory subsets and HPV-specific T cells were not isolated.

Every participant had a single incident cervical HPV16 infection, and women with prevalent HPV16 infections were excluded. Cervical HPV DNA was detected by MY09/MY11 PCR, and genotyping was performed by dot-blot hybridization. Around 15 mL of heparinized blood were centrifuged, and the buffy coat was split into aliquots, frozen at -30 degrees C, and then kept at -80 degrees C. QIAGEN kits were used to extract genomic DNA from the buffy coat specimens. This sequence originates from a woman aged 18-70 years with a cervical HPV16 infection that either progressed to CIN3+ or cleared (not recorded which). The sequencing sample was made of blood buffy coat.

The DNA read from the CDR3 is TGTGCCAGAAGCTTTATAGTCCCGAACAGGGTTAGCAATCAGCCC. Its translation reads: CARSFIVPNRVSNQP. The entire CDR3 is CARSFIVPNRVSNQPQHF. The rearranged chain carries TRBV5-3 and TRBJ1-5; a tentative D match to TRBD1 spans 6 bases. The CDR3 end is not reached by the read, which stops 3 residues before it; the germline J gene fills it in. TRBV5-3 is treated as an ORF (open reading frame) with a function not yet certain. V and J lose 2 bases and 0 bases, and a span of 18 bases separates them. Taken from cysteine to phenylalanine, the CDR3 has 18 residues. Sequencing covers 45 bases of the CDR3, shown here with the frame starting at base 1.